These T cell receptor beta chains were read from a single sample in a study of blood T cells in healthy people across ages. TCRdb processed the 5' RACE reads anew with MiXCR; each CDR3 protein has one entry. Of roughly 1,500,000 distinct CDR3 sequences in the sample, 35% to 45% are singletons; the top ten hold 7.9%. The sequenced sample was blood. All receptors come from a woman aged 18 to 35 in good health. CDR3s include the opening cysteine and the closing phenylalanine or tryptophan. D genes are given only for firm matches.

v_call	j_call	d_call	cdr3_aa
TRBV27	TRBJ2-5	-	CASSLSGSLEQYF
TRBV27	TRBJ2-1	-	CASSNTAAYNEQFF
TRBV15	TRBJ2-1	-	CATSKVSRGDEQFF
TRBV5-4	TRBJ2-2	TRBD2	CATPGLAGTTGELFF
TRBV11-2	TRBJ1-1	-	CASSLEPGTEAFF
TRBV20-1	TRBJ1-1	-	CSAPDLAFF
TRBV2	TRBJ2-1	-	CASIGTTADGGQFF
TRBV2	TRBJ1-5	-	CASSVEGGRDQPQHF
TRBV20-1	TRBJ1-1	TRBD1	CSARARGPGTEAFF
TRBV18	TRBJ2-1	-	CASSPFKAEYNEQFF
TRBV4-2	TRBJ2-1	-	CASSQDYSGPNEQFF
TRBV6-2/TRBV6-3	TRBJ2-1	TRBD2	CASSYRLAGGRPNEQFF
TRBV5-1	TRBJ1-2	TRBD1	CASSGGTENNYGYTF
TRBV10-3	TRBJ2-1	-	CAINLSDEQFF
TRBV11-1	TRBJ2-1	-	CASSLATSSYNEQFF
TRBV7-2	TRBJ1-1	-	CASSFRGRETEAFF
TRBV30	TRBJ2-3	-	CAWSLTPSTDTQYF
TRBV2	TRBJ2-5	-	CASSELSPGETQYF
TRBV29-1	TRBJ2-7	-	CSGGAGHSYEQYF
TRBV6-4	TRBJ1-2	TRBD1	CASSGDRDGYTF
TRBV5-1	TRBJ1-2	TRBD1	CASSGDRDYYGYTF
TRBV6-1	TRBJ2-1	-	CASSEFKSADFTNEQFF
TRBV5-1	TRBJ2-1	TRBD1	CASSSPTGYNPNVQFF
TRBV24-1	TRBJ1-2	TRBD1	CATSDRGQNYGYTF
TRBV5-1	TRBJ2-7	TRBD1	CASSLADREIYEQYF
TRBV27	-	-	CASSSLDSYEQYF
TRBV20-1	TRBJ2-5	TRBD2	CSADRPDGRGQETQYF
TRBV14	TRBJ2-1	-	CASSLVEGNSYNEQFF
TRBV27	TRBJ2-6	TRBD1	CASSDDRAYSGANVLTF
TRBV2	TRBJ2-4	-	CASLRAAPEEQYF
TRBV12-3/TRBV12-4	TRBJ2-1	TRBD1	CASSRQGALYNEQFF
TRBV4-1	TRBJ2-1	-	CASRRSELASYNEQFF
TRBV5-1	TRBJ2-3	TRBD1	CASKPTGTTDTQYF
TRBV20-1	-	-	CSARVGRASTQYF
TRBV4-1	TRBJ2-1	-	CTSSQGLADDNEQFF
TRBV20-1	TRBJ1-1	-	CSARQGGVTEAFF
TRBV28	TRBJ2-3	TRBD2	CASSLFTAGINLDTQYF